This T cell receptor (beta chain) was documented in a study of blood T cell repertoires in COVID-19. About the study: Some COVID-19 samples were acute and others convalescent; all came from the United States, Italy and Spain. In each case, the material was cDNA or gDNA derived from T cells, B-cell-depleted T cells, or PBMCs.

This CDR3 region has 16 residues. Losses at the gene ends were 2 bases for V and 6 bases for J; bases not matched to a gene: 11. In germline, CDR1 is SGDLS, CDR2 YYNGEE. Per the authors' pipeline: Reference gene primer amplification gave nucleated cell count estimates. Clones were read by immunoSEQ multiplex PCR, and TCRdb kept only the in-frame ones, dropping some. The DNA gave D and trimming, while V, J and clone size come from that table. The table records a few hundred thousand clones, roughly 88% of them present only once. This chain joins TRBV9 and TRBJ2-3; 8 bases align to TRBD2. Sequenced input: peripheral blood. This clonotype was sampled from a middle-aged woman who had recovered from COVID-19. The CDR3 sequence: CASSVQARGGRDTQYF. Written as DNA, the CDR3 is TGTGCCAGCAGCGTCCAGGCCCGGGGGGGCCGGGATACGCAGTATTTT.